These 13 T cell receptor beta chains share one sample of origin, sequenced in a study of regulatory T cells in long-lasting Graves disease (dated by TCRdb to the early 2020s). This specimen's time point label, interpreted: newly diagnosed GD, antithyroid drugs for less than 3 months. For both TCR sequencing and RNA sequencing, RNA was extracted from PBMCs using TRIzol. Libraries were prepared through multiplex PCR. These reads were obtained on an Illumina HiSeq 4000. To build TCR beta libraries, CDR3 regions were amplified by Arm-PCR using iRepertoire HTBI primers. Clones were called with MiXCR by TCRdb after fastp trimmed the public reads at Q25, and only in-frame beta chains were retained. Rows are unified per CDR3 protein, each entry keeping the most common DNA and genes. The sample includes roughly 260,000 distinct CDR3 sequences, with 18% observed a single time. Together, the top ten hold 14% of the sample.

This same sample was also taken into another study, of T cells in Graves' hyperthyroidism and ophthalmopathy.

Sequencing was performed on peripheral blood mononuclear cells (PBMCs), taken at new diagnosis, from a patient treated with antithyroid drugs. The receptor set was obtained from a woman in her 30s with Graves disease. Donor details come from another sample of the same person, matched by shared clones.

This clonotype was seen only a few times. The chain employs TRBV19 and TRBJ1-4; a possible D gene is TRBD1 (6 bases). There are 15 residues in the CDR3. Germline lookup yields CDR1 LNHDA and CDR2 SQIVND (reference sequence). Trimming took 6 bases from V and 0 from J, leaving 11 bases between them. This CDR3 is CASRRTAATNEKLFF. DNA of the CDR3: TGTGCCAGTAGGAGGACAGCGGCAACTAATGAAAAACTGTTTTTT.

The V call is TRBV6-1, the J call TRBJ1-1; no firm D call. The CDR3 sequence is 10 residues long. Germline V CDR1 and CDR2: MNHNS, SASEGT. The CDR3 loop is CVSRDLEAFF. The CDR3 region has the DNA TGTGTCAGTCGAGACTTAGAAGCTTTCTTT.

The V and J genes are TRBV2 and TRBJ1-4, with 7 bases matching TRBD1. Germline loops: CDR1 SNHLY, CDR2 FYNNEI. With 3 bases clipped from V and 7 bases from J, the junction kept 11 bases outside the gene matches. This CDR3 spans 16 amino acids. The CDR3 reads CASSEEQGTGGEKLFF. Here the CDR3 DNA reads TGTGCCAGCAGTGAGGAACAGGGGACTGGAGGTGAAAAACTGTTTTTT.

The genes are TRBV20-1 and TRBJ2-5; TRBD1 matches 11 bases. In germline, CDR1 is DFQATT, CDR2 SNEGSKA (reference sequence). Trimming took 4 bases from V and 0 from J; bases not matched to a gene: 4. This CDR3 has 15 amino acids. CDR3 bases: TGCAGTGCTATTTCGGGACAGGGGGACCAAGAGACCCAGTACTTC. It is translated as CSAISGQGDQETQYF.

This clonotype was observed many times. The CDR3 loop reads CASSPPTSVPGELFF. The CDR3 DNA reads TGTGCCAGCAGCCCCCCGACTAGCGTTCCCGGGGAGCTGTTTTTT. The chain uses TRBV3-1 and TRBJ2-2; TRBD2 agrees at 8 bases. V was clipped by 4 bases and J by 6 bases; unmatched bases: 7. The CDR3 contains 15 residues. The germline V gene encodes CDR1 LGHDT and CDR2 YNNKEL (reference sequence).

This clonotype was recorded at least ten times. V is TRBV3-1 and J is TRBJ2-3; D gene unclear. The CDR3 is 15 amino acids. The germline V gene has CDR1 LGHDT and CDR2 YNNKEL (reference sequence). The V gene lost 0 bases and the J gene lost 0 bases, with 7 bases spanning the gap. The CDR3 protein is CASSQDPASTDTQYF. The CDR3 region has the DNA TGTGCCAGCAGCCAAGATCCGGCCAGCACAGATACGCAGTATTTT.

The V call is TRBV10-3, the J call TRBJ1-6; no firm D call. Germline lookup yields CDR1 ENHRY and CDR2 SYGVKD. CDR3 length: 13 residues. V lost 0 bases to trimming and J lost 8 bases, with 5 bases between them. CDR3 bases: TGTGCCATCAGTGAGTCGAGTGATTCACCCCTCCACTTT. Residues: CAISESSDSPLHF.

With respect to this clonotype: A much larger clone lies one base from this, so it may be a read error. This rearrangement joins TRBV29-1 to TRBJ2-1; D is possibly TRBD2 (7 bases). The CDR3 extends over 13 amino acids. Trimming took off 2 bases at V and 10 bases at J, with 15 bases between the two ends. Germline V CDR1 and CDR2: SQVTM, ANQGSEA. CDR3 DNA sequence: TGCAGCGTTGAAAGGATTGGGGGGGGCGAGCAGTTCTTC. Protein sequence: CSVERIGGGEQFF.

With respect to this clonotype: This sequence may be a read error, since a much larger clone differs from it by one base. V gene TRBV6-2 or TRBV6-3 combines with J gene TRBJ2-1; 8 nucleotides align to TRBD2. V shed 8 bases, J shed 8 bases, and the junction held 14 bases outside the gene matches. The CDR3 totals 15 residues. The germline V gene has CDR1 MNHEY and CDR2 SVGEGT. CDR3 amino acids: CASGSASGGIDEQFF. The DNA for the CDR3 is TGTGCCAGCGGTTCTGCCAGCGGGGGCATAGATGAGCAGTTCTTC.

This clonotype was counted many times. The CDR3 region has the DNA TGTGCCAGCAGGGGGGCGTATGTGGGCACAGATACGCAGTATTTT. Amino acid sequence: CASRGAYVGTDTQYF. The J gene is TRBJ2-3, the V gene TRBV27, with TRBD1 as a possible D gene (6 bases). V lost 6 bases, J lost 1 base, and 14 bases lay in between. Germline assignment: CDR1 MNHEY and CDR2 SMNVEV (reference sequence). This CDR3 is built from 15 residues.

This clonotype was seen a few times. The gene calls are TRBV19 and TRBJ1-2, with 7 bases identical to TRBD1. After removal of 9 bases from V and 8 bases from J, the junction contained 15 bases not matched to a gene. CDR1 is LNHDA, CDR2 SQIVND, per germline (reference sequence). This CDR3 has 14 amino acids. The CDR3 nucleotides read TGTGCCAGCCGGGGACAGAATTTGTTTCGGGGCTACACCTTC. Translated: CASRGQNLFRGYTF.

This clonotype has ten or more counts. The V gene is TRBV4-1, the J gene TRBJ2-7, with D unclear. Germline lookup yields CDR1 MGHRA and CDR2 YSYEKL. CDR3 length: 15 residues. Trimming stripped 3 bases from V and 0 bases from J, with 12 bases between. CDR3 coding DNA: TGCGCCAGCAGCCACGATACTGGCAGCTCCTACGAGCAGTACTTC. As protein: CASSHDTGSSYEQYF.

This chain uses TRBV9 with TRBJ1-2; the D gene is possibly TRBD1 (5 bases). The V gene's germline CDR1 is SGDLS and CDR2 YYNGEE. This CDR3 is built from 17 residues. V lost 0 bases, J lost 4 bases, and 19 bases lay in between. The DNA of the CDR3 is TGTGCCAGCAGCGTAGCGCTGGGCAGGGAAGTTGGCTATGGCTACACCTTC. It codes for CASSVALGREVGYGYTF.